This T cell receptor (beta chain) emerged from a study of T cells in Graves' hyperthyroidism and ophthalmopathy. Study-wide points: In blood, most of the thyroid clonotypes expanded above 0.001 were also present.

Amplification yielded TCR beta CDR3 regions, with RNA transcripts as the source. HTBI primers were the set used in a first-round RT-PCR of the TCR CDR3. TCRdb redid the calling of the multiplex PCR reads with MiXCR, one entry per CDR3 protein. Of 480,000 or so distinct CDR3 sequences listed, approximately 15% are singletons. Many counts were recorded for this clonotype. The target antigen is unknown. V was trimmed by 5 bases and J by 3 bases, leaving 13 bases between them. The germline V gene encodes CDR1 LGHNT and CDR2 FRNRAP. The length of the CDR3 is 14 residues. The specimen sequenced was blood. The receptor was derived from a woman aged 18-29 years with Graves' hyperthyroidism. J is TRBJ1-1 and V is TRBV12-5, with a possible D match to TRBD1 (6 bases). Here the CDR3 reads CASGTTGIDTEAFF. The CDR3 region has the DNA TGTGCTAGTGGTACCACAGGGATTGACACTGAAGCTTTCTTT. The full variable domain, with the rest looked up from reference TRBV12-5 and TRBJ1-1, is DARVTQTPRHKVTEMGQEVTMRCQPILGHNTVFWYRQTMMQGLELLAYFRNRAPLDDSGMPKDRFSAEMPDATLATLKIQPSEPRDSAVYFCASGTTGIDTEAFFGQGTRLTVV.